This TCR beta chain is drawn from a study of shared clonotypes between healthy human individuals. On this clone itself: Antigen unknown.

After removal of 4 bases from V and 3 bases from J, the junction contained 6 bases not matched to a gene. CDR3 length equals 15 residues. CDR1 is MGHRA and CDR2 is YSYEKL in the germline V gene. General study points: Genetic and exposure-history diversity was limited by the small donor number. Relative to memory subsets, naive subsets generally showed larger estimated richness.

Original data processing: As immunoSEQ supplied junction-only sequences (without quality scores), filtering differed. TCRdb keeps only in-frame clones here, not all; method: immunoSEQ multiplex PCR. The DNA gave D and trimming, while V, J and clone size come from that table. Of about 750,000 clones detected, 85% to 95% appear once; the ten largest clones hold more than 20%. CD45RO negativity and positive selection for CCR7 defined naive CD8 cells, a population that excluded terminally differentiated effector memory CD45RA+ cells. The J gene is TRBJ2-3, the V gene TRBV4-1; TRBD2 aligns across 8 bases. Sequencing input: naive CD8+ T cells sorted from blood. The sequence was obtained from a young man in good health. CDR3 sequence: CASSPEGLVTDTQYF. CDR3 in DNA: TGCGCCAGCAGCCCTGAGGGACTAGTGACAGATACGCAGTATTTT.